Here is one T cell receptor beta chain with its context. Data came from immunoSEQ multiplex PCR; TCRdb stores just in-frame clones and leaves some out. The data hold some 160,000 clones, with roughly 90% observed a single time. These data are taken from a study of cytomegalovirus exposure and HLA in healthy donors. Donors came from a validation cohort of approximately 110 subjects, distinct from the first 666-subject cohort. The CDR3 is 14 amino acids. V was pared by 5 bases and J by 4 bases, with 14 bases between. The germline CDR1 and CDR2 sequences are MNHNS and SASEGT. This chain links TRBV6-1 with TRBJ1-1; D is possibly TRBD1 (6 bases). The receptor's source is a man aged 18 to 29 in good health and CMV-seronegative. Source material: PBMCs. As DNA, the CDR3 is TGTGCCAGCAGTACAGGGAGTTGGGGCACTGAAGCTTTCTTT. This encodes CASSTGSWGTEAFF.